The clone carrying this T cell receptor beta chain was picked up many times. TCRdb re-analysed the RACE reads in MiXCR, keeping a single row per CDR3 protein. Of 55,000 to 80,000 distinct CDR3 sequences listed, roughly 11% were seen once; the top ten hold less than 2.5%. Germline V gene data show CDR1 as MNHEY and CDR2 as SVGEGT. V was shortened by 5 bases and J by 0 bases, with 23 bases between the two germline ends. CDR3 size: 19 residues. The data belong to a study of human T cells and chemical hapten exposure. Overall study context: Each patient's scalp received weekly diphenylcyclopropenone throughout the roughly 25-week study.

The time point was: patch test 3, about 24 weeks after DPC sensitization. Treatment defined: therapeutic diphenylcyclopropenone sensitization with weekly scalp DPC. The starting material was whole blood, obtained in connection with sensitization to the hapten diphenylcyclopropenone (DPC). This TCR was sampled from a woman in her 30s with alopecia areata. Some clones in this sample may be carry-over from other donors' samples. The genes are TRBV6-2 or TRBV6-3 and TRBJ2-1, with D possibly being TRBD2 (6 bases). The CDR3 nucleotides are TGTGCCAGCAGTCTTAATCGACGGGGGATTCGCCGCTCCTACAATGAGCAGTTCTTC. The encoded protein is CASSLNRRGIRRSYNEQFF.